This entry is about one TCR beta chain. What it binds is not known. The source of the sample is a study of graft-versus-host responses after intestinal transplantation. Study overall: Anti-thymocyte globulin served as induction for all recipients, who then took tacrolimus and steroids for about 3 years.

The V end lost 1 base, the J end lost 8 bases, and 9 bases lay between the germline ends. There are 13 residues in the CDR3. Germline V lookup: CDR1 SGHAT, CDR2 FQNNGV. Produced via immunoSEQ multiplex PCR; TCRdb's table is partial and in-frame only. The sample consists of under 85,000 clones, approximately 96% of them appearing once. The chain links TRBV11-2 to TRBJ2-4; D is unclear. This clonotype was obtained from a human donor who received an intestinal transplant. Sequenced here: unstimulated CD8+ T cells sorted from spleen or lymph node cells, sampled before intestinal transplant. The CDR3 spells CASSLGPSDIQYF. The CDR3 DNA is TGTGCCAGCAGCTTAGGTCCCTCTGACATTCAGTACTTC.